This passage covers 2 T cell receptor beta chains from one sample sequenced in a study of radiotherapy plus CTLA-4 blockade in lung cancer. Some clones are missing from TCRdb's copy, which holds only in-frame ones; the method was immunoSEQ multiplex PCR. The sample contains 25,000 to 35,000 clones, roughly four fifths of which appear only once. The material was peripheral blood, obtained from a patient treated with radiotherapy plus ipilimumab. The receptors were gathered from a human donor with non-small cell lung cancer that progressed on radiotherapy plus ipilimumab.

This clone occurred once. DNA for the CDR3: TGTGCCAGTTCAACGACAGGGGGCCTAGAGACCCAGTACTTC. It codes for CASSTTGGLETQYF. The chain uses TRBV28 and TRBJ2-5, with 10 bases lining up with TRBD1. V lost 9 bases and J lost 4; bases outside the gene matches: 8. Per the germline V gene, CDR1 is MDHEN and CDR2 is SYDVKM. The CDR3 has 14 amino acids.

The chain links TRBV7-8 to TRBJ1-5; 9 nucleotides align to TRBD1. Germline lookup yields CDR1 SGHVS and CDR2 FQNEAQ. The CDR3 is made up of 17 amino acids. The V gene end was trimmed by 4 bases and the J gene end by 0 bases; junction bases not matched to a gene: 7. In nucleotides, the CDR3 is TGTGCCAGCAGCTGGGGACAGGGAGGCTATAGCAATCAGCCCCAGCATTTT. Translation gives CASSWGQGGYSNQPQHF.